Given below is one TCR beta chain in context. The CDR3 covers 16 residues. The PCR used 60 Vbeta and 13 Jbeta primers. TCRdb's copy holds only in-frame clones and misses some; the assay was immunoSEQ multiplex PCR. The repertoire consists of about 140,000 clones, with 87% occurring once and the leading ten covering about 5%. This sample stems from a study of cytomegalovirus exposure and HLA in healthy donors. This receptor was identified in a woman aged 25-40 years in good health and CMV-seronegative. The sample was PBMCs. The genes are TRBV21-1 and TRBJ1-1. TRBV21-1 is an annotated pseudogene. The CDR3 spells CASSKKGRGDNTEAFF. CDR3 DNA sequence: TGTGCCAGCAGCAAAAAGGGGAGGGGTGACAACACTGAAGCTTTCTTT.